This TCR beta chain was found in a study of blood T cell repertoires in COVID-19. Profiling relied on immunoSEQ multiplex PCR, and the TCRdb table lists in-frame clones only, not all of them. This sample has more than 200,000 clones; around nine tenths occur once, and the top ten carry roughly 1.9%. The CDR3 sequence is 11 residues long. Germline values: CDR1 SGDLS, CDR2 YYNGEE. Trimming removed 3 bases from V and 10 bases from J, with 8 bases in between. The V gene is TRBV9, the J gene TRBJ2-1; possible D gene TRBD1, 6 bases. This clonotype originated in a young man with active or convalescent COVID-19. Source material: peripheral blood. The CDR3 DNA follows: TGTGCCAGCAGCGACCAGGGGGAGCAGTTCTTC. Its translation is CASSDQGEQFF.